A selection of T cell receptor beta chains follows, all from one sample in a study of T cell responses to AZD1222 COVID-19 vaccine. Sequencing used immunoSEQ multiplex PCR; TCRdb keeps in-frame clones, though not all of them. The data hold 110,000 to 150,000 clones, with 92% observed a single time. The specimen was peripheral blood, collected on day 0 of AZD1222 vaccination. Source of these receptors: an adult in good health. Each CDR3 is given with its conserved first and last residue. The D gene is left open where the match is weak. Not all rows give a size; the values are once, few, many and, for expanded clones, a class.

TRBD1	TRBJ1-1	TRBV4-1	-	16	TGCGCCAGCAGCCAAGGACAGGGGTTGAGAAACACTGAAGCTTTCTTT	CASSQGQGLRNTEAFF
TRBD1	TRBJ1-2	TRBV28	-	15	TGTGCCAGCAGTTTACGGATCGGCAGGGGGAGCGGCTACACCTTC	CASSLRIGRGSGYTF
TRBD1	TRBJ2-7	TRBV3-1/TRBV3-2	-	15	TGTGCCAGCAGCCAAGGCCCAGGGGGCGTTTACGAGCAGTACTTC	CASSQGPGGVYEQYF
-	TRBJ1-1	TRBV19	-	15	TGTGCCAGTATGAAACAGGGCATCGGGGTAACTGAAGCTTTCTTT	CASMKQGIGVTEAFF
-	TRBJ1-5	TRBV10-1	-	13	TGCGCCAGCAGTGAGCGAGGTAATCAGCCCCAGCATTTT	CASSERGNQPQHF
-	TRBJ1-1	TRBV6-5	-	13	TGTGCCAGCAGTCCCTATCAGAACACTGAAGCTTTCTTT	CASSPYQNTEAFF
-	TRBJ2-1	TRBV11-2	-	16	TGTGCCAGCAGCTTAGCGGCAGATCCCTCCTACAATGAGCAGTTCTTC	CASSLAADPSYNEQFF
-	TRBJ1-3	TRBV18	-	21	TGTGCCAGCTCACCTAGCCTTTGGAACAGGGATAAGGGCTTCTCTGGAAACACCATATATTTT	CASSPSLWNRDKGFSGNTIYF
TRBD2	TRBJ2-2	TRBV19	-	15	TGTGCCAGTACCACTAGCGGGAGGATAACCCGGGAGCTGTTTTTT	CASTTSGRITRELFF
-	TRBJ1-4	TRBV29-1	-	13	TGCAGCGTTCTCAGGGGAGGGGCAGAAAAACTGTTTTTT	CSVLRGGAEKLFF
-	TRBJ1-1	TRBV5-5	few	15	TGTGCCAGCAGCTGGGGATACAAGGGGCTACCTGAAGCTTTCTTT	CASSWGYKGLPEAFF
TRBD1	TRBJ2-7	TRBV2	-	14	TGTGCCAGCAGGGAATCCGGGACAGGCTACGAGCAGTACTTC	CASRESGTGYEQYF
TRBD1	TRBJ2-6	TRBV19	-	18	TGTGCCAGTAGTACCTGGAGGACAGGGAGCTCTGGGGCCAACGTCCTGACTTTC	CASSTWRTGSSGANVLTF
-	TRBJ2-2	TRBV7-2	-	17	TGTGCCAGCAGCTTAGGGCGGACACCCTCGAACACCGGGGAGCTGTTTTTT	CASSLGRTPSNTGELFF
TRBD2	TRBJ2-7	TRBV28	-	13	TGTGCCAGCAAGGCGGGAGAGGGCTACGAGCAGTACTTC	CASKAGEGYEQYF
-	TRBJ1-2	TRBV19	few	12	TGTGCCAGTAGTATAGCCGAAATTGGCTACACCTTC	CASSIAEIGYTF
-	TRBJ2-7	TRBV4-1	-	16	TGCGCCAGCAGCCAAGATGGTAAGGGGTATTATGACGAGCAGTACTTC	CASSQDGKGYYDEQYF
TRBD1	TRBJ1-2	TRBV7-8	-	14	TGTGCCAGCACCGCCCTCGGACAGGGTCTTGGCTACACCTTC	CASTALGQGLGYTF
-	TRBJ2-5	TRBV6-5	-	15	TGTGCCAGCAGTTACTCCCAGGCTCCAATAGAGACCCAGTACTTC	CASSYSQAPIETQYF
TRBD1	TRBJ2-7	TRBV28	-	14	TGTGCCAGCAGTTTGAGGGGGCCTGGCTACGAGCAGTACTTC	CASSLRGPGYEQYF
-	TRBJ2-5	TRBV2	once	14	TGTGCCAGCAGTGAGTCGACACCCTTAGAGGCCCAGTACTTC	CASSESTPLEAQYF
-	TRBJ2-2	TRBV27	-	12	TGTGCCAGCAGTTTGGGTATCGGGGAGCTGTTTTTT	CASSLGIGELFF
-	TRBJ2-3	TRBV6-2/TRBV6-3	-	13	TGTGCCAGCAGTTCCCTAGCAAGAGATACGCAGTATTTT	CASSSLARDTQYF
-	TRBJ2-5	TRBV28	-	15	TGTGCCAGCAGTCGCGTCGACAGAACAGAAGAGACCCAGTACTTC	CASSRVDRTEETQYF
-	TRBJ1-4	TRBV24-1	once	16	TGTGCCACCAATTCGGCAGGGGCATCAACTAATGAAAAACTGTTTTTT	CATNSAGASTNEKLFF
-	TRBJ2-6	TRBV27	-	14	TGTGCCAGCAGTCGGATATCTGGGGCCAACGTCCTGACTTTC	CASSRISGANVLTF
-	TRBJ2-1	TRBV6-5	-	15	TGTGCCAGCAGTTTTACAAGGGGAGGCTACAATGAGCAGTTCTTC	CASSFTRGGYNEQFF
-	TRBJ2-7	TRBV5-1	-	13	TGCGCCAGCAGCCAGAGGGACACGGTCGAGCAGTACTTC	CASSQRDTVEQYF
TRBD2	TRBJ2-3	TRBV19	-	16	TGTGCCAGTAGTATTGGACTAGCGGGGGCCACAGATACGCAGTATTTT	CASSIGLAGATDTQYF
-	TRBJ2-7	TRBV20-1	once	14	TGCAGTGCTAGTAACTTCCCGGGGACCCACGAGCAGTACTTC	CSASNFPGTHEQYF
-	TRBJ1-1	TRBV9	-	15	TGTGCCAGCAGCGTAGAGGGGTTTATGAACACTGAAGCTTTCTTT	CASSVEGFMNTEAFF
-	TRBJ1-2	TRBV29-1	-	9	TGCAGCGTGGAGCCTGGCTACACCTTC	CSVEPGYTF
TRBD1	TRBJ1-5	TRBV2	-	14	TGTGCCAGCAGTGTCGGGACAGATAATCAGCCCCAGCATTTT	CASSVGTDNQPQHF
-	TRBJ2-1	TRBV10-3	-	12	TGTGCCATCAGTGGCAACTTCAATGAGCAGTTCTTC	CAISGNFNEQFF
TRBD2	TRBJ2-2	TRBV28	-	17	TGTGCCAGCAGTTTCCCAGGACTAGCGGAATACACCGGGGAGCTGTTTTTT	CASSFPGLAEYTGELFF
-	TRBJ2-3	TRBV3-1/TRBV3-2	-	16	TGTGCCAGCAGCCAAGGTCGGGGCAGGGGGGCAGATACGCAGTATTTT	CASSQGRGRGADTQYF
TRBD2	TRBJ2-1	TRBV20-1	-	10	TGCAGCGGGAGGGTCAATGAGCAGTTCTTC	CSGRVNEQFF
-	TRBJ1-1	TRBV9	-	14	TGTGCCAGCAGGGCATGGGATGGGGACACTGAAGCTTTCTTT	CASRAWDGDTEAFF
-	TRBJ1-3	TRBV7-8	-	14	TGTGCCAGCAGCTTAGGGACAAACAGGAACACCATATATTTT	CASSLGTNRNTIYF
-	TRBJ1-1	TRBV25-1	-	14	TGTGCCAGCAGTGTGGACAGCCTGAACACTGAAGCTTTCTTT	CASSVDSLNTEAFF
TRBD2	TRBJ2-3	TRBV19	-	15	TGTGCCAGTACCCACCGCAGGACTAGCGGAGATACGCAGTATTTT	CASTHRRTSGDTQYF
TRBD1	TRBJ1-6	TRBV7-2	once	13	TGTGCCAGCAGCTTAGACTTCGGGACAGAAAACCACTTT	CASSLDFGTENHF
-	TRBJ1-4	TRBV7-9	-	15	TGTGCCAGCAGCCTAAGCGGCGGATGGGCTGAAAAACTGTTTTTT	CASSLSGGWAEKLFF
-	TRBJ2-6	TRBV10-1	once	13	TGCGCCAGCAAGGGCTCTGGGGCCAACGTCCTGACTTTC	CASKGSGANVLTF
-	TRBJ1-3	TRBV7-6	-	15	TGTGCCAGCAGCCGCGGGGCTACCTCTGGAAACACCATATATTTT	CASSRGATSGNTIYF